This TCR beta chain was captured by sequencing in a study of T cell repertoires in cytomegalovirus infection. The overall study: CMV epitopes, recently identified HLA-C-restricted and well-studied HLA-B-restricted, were used. The public TCR beta signatures pointed to both CMV infection and matching HLA type. Study-wide points: Cumulative frequency (of public TCR beta family members) identified carriers of CMV plus the relevant HLA. Clonotypes of TCR beta that were HLA-C-restricted and CMV-specific dominated the ex vivo response.

A single record per CDR3 protein comes from TCRdb applying MiXCR to the reads. This sample has about 310,000 distinct CDR3 sequences, with approximately 25% found just once. CDR1 is SGHTA and CDR2 is FQGNSA in the germline V gene. Trimming took 4 bases from V and 7 from J; bases not matched to a gene: 6. This CDR3 region has 13 residues. This clonotype was counted ten times or more. Its target is not known. This sequence originates from a human donor in good health (CMV status not recorded). Some clones in this sample may be carry-over from other donors' samples. Sample: cultured PBMCs, taken from culture after CMV antigen stimulation. The gene calls are TRBV7-2 and TRBJ2-7; TRBD1 matches at 8 bases. As DNA, the CDR3 is TGTGCCAGCAGCTCGCAGGGGGCTGGGGAGCAGTACTTC. Translated, it gives CASSSQGAGEQYF.